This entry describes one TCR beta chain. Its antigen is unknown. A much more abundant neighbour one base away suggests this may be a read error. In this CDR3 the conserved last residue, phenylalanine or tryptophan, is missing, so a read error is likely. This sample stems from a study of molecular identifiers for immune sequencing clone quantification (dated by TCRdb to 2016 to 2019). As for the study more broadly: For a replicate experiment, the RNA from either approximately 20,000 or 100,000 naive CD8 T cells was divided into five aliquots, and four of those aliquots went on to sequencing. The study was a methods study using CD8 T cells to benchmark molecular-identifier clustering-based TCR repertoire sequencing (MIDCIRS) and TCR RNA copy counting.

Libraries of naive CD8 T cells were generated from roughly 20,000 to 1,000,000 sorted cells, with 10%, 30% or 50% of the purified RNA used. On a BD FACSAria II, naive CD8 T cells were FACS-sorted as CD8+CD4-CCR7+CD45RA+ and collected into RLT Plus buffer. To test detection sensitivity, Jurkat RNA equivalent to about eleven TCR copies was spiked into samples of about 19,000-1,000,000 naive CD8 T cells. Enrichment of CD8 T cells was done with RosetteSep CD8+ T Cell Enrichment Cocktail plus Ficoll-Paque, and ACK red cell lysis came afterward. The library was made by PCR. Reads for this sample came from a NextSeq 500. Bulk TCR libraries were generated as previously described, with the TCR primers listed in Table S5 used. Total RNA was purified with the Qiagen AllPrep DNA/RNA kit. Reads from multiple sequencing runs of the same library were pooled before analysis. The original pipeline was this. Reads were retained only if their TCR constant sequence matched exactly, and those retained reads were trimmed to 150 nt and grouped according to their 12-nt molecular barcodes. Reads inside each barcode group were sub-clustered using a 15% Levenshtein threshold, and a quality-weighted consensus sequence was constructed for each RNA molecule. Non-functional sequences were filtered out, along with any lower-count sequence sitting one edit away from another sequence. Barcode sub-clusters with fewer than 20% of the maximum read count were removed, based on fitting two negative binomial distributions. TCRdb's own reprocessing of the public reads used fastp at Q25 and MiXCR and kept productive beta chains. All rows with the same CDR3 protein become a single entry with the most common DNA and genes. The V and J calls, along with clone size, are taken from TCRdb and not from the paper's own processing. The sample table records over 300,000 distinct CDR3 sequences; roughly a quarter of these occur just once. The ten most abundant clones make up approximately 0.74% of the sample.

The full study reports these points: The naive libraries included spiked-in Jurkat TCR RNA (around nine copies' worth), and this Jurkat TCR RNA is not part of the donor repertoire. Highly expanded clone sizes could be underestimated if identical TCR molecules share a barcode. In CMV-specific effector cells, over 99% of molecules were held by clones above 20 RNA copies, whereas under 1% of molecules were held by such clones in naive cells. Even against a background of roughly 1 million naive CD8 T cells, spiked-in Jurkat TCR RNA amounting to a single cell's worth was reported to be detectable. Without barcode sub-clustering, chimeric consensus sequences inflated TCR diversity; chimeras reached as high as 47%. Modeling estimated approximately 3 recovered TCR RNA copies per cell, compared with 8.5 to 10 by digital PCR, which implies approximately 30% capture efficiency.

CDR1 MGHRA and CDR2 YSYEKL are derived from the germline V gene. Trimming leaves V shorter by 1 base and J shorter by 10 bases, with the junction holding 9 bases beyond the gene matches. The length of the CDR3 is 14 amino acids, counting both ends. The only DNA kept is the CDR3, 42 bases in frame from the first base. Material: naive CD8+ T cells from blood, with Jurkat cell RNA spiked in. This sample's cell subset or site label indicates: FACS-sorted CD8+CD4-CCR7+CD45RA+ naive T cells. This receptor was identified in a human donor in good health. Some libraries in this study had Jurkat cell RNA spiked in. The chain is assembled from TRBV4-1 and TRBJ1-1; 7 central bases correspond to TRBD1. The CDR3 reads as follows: CASSQGFTGDRAFL. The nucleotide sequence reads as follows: TGCGCCAGCAGCCAAGGGTTTACAGGGGACCGAGCTTTCCTT.